This T cell receptor (beta chain) was identified in a study of control samples from healthy donors and cancer patients. Here immunoSEQ multiplex PCR was the method, and the copy in TCRdb shows in-frame clones only, minus some. This table has around 150,000 clones, 80% to 90% appearing once. This sequence originates from a man between 18 and 35 years old in good health. The specimen sequenced was blood.

Here the CDR3 DNA reads TGTGCCATCAGACCCGGGACGGACAACACTGAAGCTTTCTTT. It yields the protein CAIRPGTDNTEAFF. The chain uses TRBV10-3 and TRBJ1-1; perhaps TRBD1 as D (5 bases). V was trimmed by 6 bases and J by 2 bases, leaving 13 bases between them. CDR3 length: 14 residues. CDR1 is ENHRY, CDR2 SYGVKD, per germline.